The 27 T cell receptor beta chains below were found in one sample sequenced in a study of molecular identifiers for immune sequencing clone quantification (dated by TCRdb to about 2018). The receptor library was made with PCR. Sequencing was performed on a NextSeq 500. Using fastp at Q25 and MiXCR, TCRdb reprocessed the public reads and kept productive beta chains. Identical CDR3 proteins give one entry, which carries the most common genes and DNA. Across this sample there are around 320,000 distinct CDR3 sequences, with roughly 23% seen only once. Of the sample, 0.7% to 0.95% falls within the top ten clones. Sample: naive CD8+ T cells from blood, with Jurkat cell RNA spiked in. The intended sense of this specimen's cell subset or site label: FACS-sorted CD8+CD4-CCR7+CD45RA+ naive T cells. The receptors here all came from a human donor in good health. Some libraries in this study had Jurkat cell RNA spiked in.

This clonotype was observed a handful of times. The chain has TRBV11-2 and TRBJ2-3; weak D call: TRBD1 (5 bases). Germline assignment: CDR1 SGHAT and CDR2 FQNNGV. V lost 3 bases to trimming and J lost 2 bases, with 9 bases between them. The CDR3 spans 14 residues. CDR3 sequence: CASSFQGVTDTQYF. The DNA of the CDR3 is TGTGCCAGCAGCTTCCAAGGGGTCACAGATACGCAGTATTTT. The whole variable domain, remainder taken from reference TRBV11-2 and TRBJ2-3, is EAGVAQSPRYKIIEKRQSVAFWCNPISGHATLYWYQQILGQGPKLLIQFQNNGVVDDSQLPKDRFSAERLKGVDSTLKIQPAKLEDSAVYLCASSFQGVTDTQYFGPGTRLTVL.

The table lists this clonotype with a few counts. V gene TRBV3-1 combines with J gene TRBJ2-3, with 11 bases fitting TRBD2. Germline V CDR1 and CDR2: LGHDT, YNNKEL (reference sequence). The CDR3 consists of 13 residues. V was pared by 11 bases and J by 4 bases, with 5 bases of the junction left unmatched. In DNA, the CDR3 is TGTGCCGCGGGACTAGCGGTCTCAGATACGCAGTATTTT. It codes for CAAGLAVSDTQYF.

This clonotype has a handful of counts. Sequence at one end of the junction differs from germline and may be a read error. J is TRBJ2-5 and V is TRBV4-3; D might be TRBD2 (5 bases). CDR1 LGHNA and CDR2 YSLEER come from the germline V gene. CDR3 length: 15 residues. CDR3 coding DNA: TGCGCCAGCAGCCAAGATTCCAATGCTTGGACGCGAGCGGAGTTC. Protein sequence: CASSQDSNAWTRAEF.

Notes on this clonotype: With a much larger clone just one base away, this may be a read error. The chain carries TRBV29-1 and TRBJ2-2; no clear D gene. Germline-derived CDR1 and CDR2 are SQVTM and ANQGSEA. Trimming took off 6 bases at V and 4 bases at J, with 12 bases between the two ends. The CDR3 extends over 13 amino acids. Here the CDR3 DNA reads TGCAGCGTCCCGAGCCCTATCACCGGGGAGCTGTTTTTT. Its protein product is CSVPSPITGELFF.

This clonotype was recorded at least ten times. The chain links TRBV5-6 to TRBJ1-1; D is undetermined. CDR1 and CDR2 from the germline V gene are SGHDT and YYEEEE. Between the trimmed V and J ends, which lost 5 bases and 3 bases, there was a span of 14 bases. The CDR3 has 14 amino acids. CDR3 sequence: CASRDWTVHTEAFF. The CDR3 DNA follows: TGTGCCAGCAGGGATTGGACGGTCCACACTGAAGCTTTCTTT.

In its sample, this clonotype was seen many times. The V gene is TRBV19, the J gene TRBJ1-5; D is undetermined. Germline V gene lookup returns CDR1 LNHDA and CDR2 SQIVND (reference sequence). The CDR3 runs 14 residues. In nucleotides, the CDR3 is TGTGCTCAAGTCGAGTTTAATAGCAATCAGCCCCAGCATTTT. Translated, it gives CAQVEFNSNQPQHF.

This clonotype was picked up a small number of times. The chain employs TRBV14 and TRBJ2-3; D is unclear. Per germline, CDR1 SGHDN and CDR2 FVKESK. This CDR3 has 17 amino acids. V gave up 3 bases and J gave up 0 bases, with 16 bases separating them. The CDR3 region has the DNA TGTGCCAGCAGCCATAATTCGTATGGTCCTAGCACAGATACGCAGTATTTT. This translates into CASSHNSYGPSTDTQYF.

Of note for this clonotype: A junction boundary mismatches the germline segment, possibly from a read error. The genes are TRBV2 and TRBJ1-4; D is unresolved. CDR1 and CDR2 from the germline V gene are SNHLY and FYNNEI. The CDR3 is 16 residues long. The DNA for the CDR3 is TGTGACAGCAGTGATGATGGGAGGGATAATGTAGAAAAACTGTTTTTT. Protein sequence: CDSSDDGRDNVEKLFF.

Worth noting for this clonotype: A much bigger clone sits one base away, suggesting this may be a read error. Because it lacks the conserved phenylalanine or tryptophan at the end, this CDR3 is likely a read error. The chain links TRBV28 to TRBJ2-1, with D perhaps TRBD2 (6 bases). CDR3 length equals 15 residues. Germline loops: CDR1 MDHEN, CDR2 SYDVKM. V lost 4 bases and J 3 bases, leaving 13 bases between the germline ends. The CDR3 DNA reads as TGTGCCAGCAGTTCCCGCCGGGAGCTCTACAATGAGCAGTTCCTC. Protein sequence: CASSSRRELYNEQFL.

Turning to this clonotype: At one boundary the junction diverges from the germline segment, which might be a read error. CDR3 in amino acids: CAGSPLGLGNTEAFF. The CDR3 DNA is TGTGCCGGCAGCCCCCTAGGATTGGGGAACACTGAAGCTTTCTTT. The V gene is TRBV13, the J gene TRBJ1-1; D remains unclear. CDR1 is PRHDT and CDR2 is FYEKMQ in the germline V gene (reference sequence). The CDR3 is made up of 15 amino acids. The whole variable domain, filled in from reference TRBV13 and TRBJ1-1, reads AAGVIQSPRHLIKEKRETATLKCYPIPRHDTVYWYQQGPGQDPQFLISFYEKMQSDKGSIPDRFSAQQFSDYHSELNMSSLELGDSALYFCAGSPLGLGNTEAFFGQGTRLTVV.

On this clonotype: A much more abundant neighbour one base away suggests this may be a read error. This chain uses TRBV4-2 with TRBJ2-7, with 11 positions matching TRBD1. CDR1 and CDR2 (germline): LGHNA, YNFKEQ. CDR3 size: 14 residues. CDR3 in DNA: TGTGCCGGCAGCCCGGACAGGGGGCTTGAGGAGCAGTACTTC. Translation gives CAGSPDRGLEEQYF.

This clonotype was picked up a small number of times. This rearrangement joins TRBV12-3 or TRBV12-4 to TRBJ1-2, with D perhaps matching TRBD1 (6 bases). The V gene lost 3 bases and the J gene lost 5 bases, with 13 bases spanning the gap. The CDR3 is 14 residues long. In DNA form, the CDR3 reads TGTGCCAGCAGTTTTCAGGGGATGCTTTATGGCTACACCTTC. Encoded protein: CASSFQGMLYGYTF.

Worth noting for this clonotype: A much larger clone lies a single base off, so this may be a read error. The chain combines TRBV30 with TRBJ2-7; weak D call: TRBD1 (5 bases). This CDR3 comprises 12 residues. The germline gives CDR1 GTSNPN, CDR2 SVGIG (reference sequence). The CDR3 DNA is TGTGCCTGGAGTGCGACAGTATACGCGCAGTACTTC. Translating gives CAWSATVYAQYF. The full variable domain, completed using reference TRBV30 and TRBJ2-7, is SQTIHQWPATLVQPVGSPLSLECTVEGTSNPNLYWYRQAAGRGLQLLFYSVGIGQISSEVPQNLSASRPQDRQFILSSKKLLLSDSGFYLCAWSATVYAQYFGPGTRLTVT.

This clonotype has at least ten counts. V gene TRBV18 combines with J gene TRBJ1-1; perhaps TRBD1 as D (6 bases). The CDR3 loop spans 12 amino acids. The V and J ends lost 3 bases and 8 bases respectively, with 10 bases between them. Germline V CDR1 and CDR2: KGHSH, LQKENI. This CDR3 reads CASSPATGEAFF. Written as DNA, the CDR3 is TGTGCCAGCTCACCGGCGACAGGCGAAGCTTTCTTT. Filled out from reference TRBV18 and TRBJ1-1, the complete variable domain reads NAGVMQNPRHLVRRRGQEARLRCSPMKGHSHVYWYRQLPEEGLKFMVYLQKENIIDESGMPKERFSAEFPKEGPSILRIQQVVRGDSAAYFCASSPATGEAFFGQGTRLTVV.

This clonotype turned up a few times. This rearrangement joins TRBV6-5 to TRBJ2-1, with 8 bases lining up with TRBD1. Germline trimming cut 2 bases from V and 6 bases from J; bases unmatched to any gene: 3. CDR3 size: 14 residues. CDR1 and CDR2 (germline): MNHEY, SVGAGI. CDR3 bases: TGTGCCAGCAGTTACACCGACAGGGGCAATGAGCAGTTCTTC. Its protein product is CASSYTDRGNEQFF.

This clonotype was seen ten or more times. The CDR3 spells CSVGPGQFYEQYF. The CDR3 coding sequence is TGCAGCGTTGGACCGGGACAGTTCTACGAGCAGTACTTC. The chain joins TRBV29-1 to TRBJ2-7; TRBD1 matches at 7 bases. Losses at the gene ends were 4 bases for V and 3 bases for J; bases not matched to a gene: 6. The germline V gene encodes CDR1 SQVTM and CDR2 ANQGSEA. This CDR3 is built from 13 residues.

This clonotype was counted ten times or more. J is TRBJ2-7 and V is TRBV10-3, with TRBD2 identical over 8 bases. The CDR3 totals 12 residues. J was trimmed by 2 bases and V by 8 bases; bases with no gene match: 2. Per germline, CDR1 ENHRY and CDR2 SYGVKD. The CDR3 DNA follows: TGTGCCATCCCGCGGGAGGCCTACGAGCAGTACTTC. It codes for CAIPREAYEQYF.

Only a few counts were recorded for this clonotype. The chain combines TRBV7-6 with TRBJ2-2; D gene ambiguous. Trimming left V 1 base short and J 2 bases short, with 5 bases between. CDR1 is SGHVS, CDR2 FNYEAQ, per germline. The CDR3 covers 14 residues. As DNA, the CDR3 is TGTGCCAGCAGCTTAGTGCACAACACCGGGGAGCTGTTTTTT. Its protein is CASSLVHNTGELFF. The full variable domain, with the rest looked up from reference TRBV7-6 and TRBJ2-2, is GAGVSQSPRYKVTKRGQDVALRCDPISGHVSLYWYRQALGQGPEFLTYFNYEAQQDKSGLPNDRFSAERPEGSISTLTIQRTEQRDSAMYRCASSLVHNTGELFFGEGSRLTVL.

CDR3 bases: TGTGCCAGCGGGCGAGCGCTGACAGCTCCCTACGAGCAGTACTTC. It specifies CASGRALTAPYEQYF. This rearrangement joins TRBV7-9 to TRBJ2-7, with D perhaps TRBD1 (5 bases). The CDR3 extends over 15 amino acids. CDR1 and CDR2 from the germline V gene are SEHNR and FQNEAQ (reference sequence). The germline V and J ends were trimmed by 8 bases and 2 bases, with 19 bases remaining between them.

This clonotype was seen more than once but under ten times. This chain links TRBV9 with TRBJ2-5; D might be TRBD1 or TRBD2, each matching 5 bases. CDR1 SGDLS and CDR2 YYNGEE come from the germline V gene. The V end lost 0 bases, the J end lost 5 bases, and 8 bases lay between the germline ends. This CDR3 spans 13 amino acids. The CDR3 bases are TGTGCCAGCAGCGTAGCAGGGACGGAGACCCAGTACTTC. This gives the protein CASSVAGTETQYF.

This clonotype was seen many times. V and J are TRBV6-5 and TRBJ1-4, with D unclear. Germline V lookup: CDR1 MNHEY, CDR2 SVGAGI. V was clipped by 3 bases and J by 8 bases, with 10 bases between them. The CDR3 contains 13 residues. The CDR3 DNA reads TGTGCCAGCAGTTATCTCGAAGGGGAAAAACTGTTTTTT. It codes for CASSYLEGEKLFF.

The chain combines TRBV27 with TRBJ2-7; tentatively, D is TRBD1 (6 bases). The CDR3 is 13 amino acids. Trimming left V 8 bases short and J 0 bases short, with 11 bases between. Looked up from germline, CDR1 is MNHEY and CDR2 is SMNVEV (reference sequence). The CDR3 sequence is CASREGGSYEQYF. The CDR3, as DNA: TGTGCCAGCCGGGAAGGGGGCTCCTACGAGCAGTACTTC.

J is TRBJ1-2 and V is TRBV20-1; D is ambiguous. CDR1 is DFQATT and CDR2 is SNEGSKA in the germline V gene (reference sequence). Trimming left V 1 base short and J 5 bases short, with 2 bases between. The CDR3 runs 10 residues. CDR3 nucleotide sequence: TGCAGTGCTAGAGTGTATGGCTACACCTTC. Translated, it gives CSARVYGYTF.

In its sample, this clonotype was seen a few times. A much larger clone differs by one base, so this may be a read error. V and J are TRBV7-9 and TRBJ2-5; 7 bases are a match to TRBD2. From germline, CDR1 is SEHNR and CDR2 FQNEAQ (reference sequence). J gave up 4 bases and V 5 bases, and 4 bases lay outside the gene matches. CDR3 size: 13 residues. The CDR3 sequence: CASSPKRGETQYF. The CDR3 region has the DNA TGTGCCAGCAGCCCAAAGCGGGGAGAGACCCAGTACTTC.

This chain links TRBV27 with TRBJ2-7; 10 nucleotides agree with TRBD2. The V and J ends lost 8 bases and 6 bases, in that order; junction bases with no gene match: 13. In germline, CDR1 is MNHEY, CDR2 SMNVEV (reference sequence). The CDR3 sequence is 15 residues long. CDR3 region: CASGPEAGGTPEQYF. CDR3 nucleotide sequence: TGTGCCAGCGGTCCTGAAGCGGGAGGGACCCCCGAGCAGTACTTC.

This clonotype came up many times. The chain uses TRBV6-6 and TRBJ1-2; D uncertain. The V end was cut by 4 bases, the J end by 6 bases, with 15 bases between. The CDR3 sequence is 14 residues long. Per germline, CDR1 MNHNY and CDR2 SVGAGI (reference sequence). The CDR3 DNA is TGTGCCAGCAGTTGGGCAGACCGGCAAGATGGCTACACCTTC. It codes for CASSWADRQDGYTF.

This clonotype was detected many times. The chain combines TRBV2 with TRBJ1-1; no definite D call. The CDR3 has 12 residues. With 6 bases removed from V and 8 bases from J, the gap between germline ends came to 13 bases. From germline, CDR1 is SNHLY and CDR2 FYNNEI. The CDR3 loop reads CASRPPNEEAFF. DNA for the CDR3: TGTGCCAGCAGACCCCCCAACGAGGAAGCTTTCTTT. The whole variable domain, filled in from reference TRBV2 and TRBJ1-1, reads EPEVTQTPSHQVTQMGQEVILRCVPISNHLYFYWYRQILGQKVEFLVSFYNNEISEKSEIFDDQFSVERPDGSNFTLKIRSTKLEDSAMYFCASRPPNEEAFFGQGTRLTVV.